This TCR beta chain was identified in a study of T cell responses to AZD1222 COVID-19 vaccine. Clones were read by immunoSEQ multiplex PCR, and TCRdb kept only the in-frame ones, dropping some. The sample holds 120,000 or so clones; roughly 84% are singletons and the top ten take roughly 10%. On this clone: Its antigen is not known.

Whole-study results and caveats: Repertoire sampling happened only post peak T cell response. When two AZD1222 doses had been given, Spike-specific TCR breadth and depth rose. White British donors predominated, females outnumbered males, and clonal diversity was possibly underestimated. As reported, nearly half of all spike-specific TCRs target variant regions that are unmutated.

Germline-derived CDR1 and CDR2 are SGHNT and YYREEE (reference sequence). This CDR3 is 15 amino acids long. V lost 4 bases and J lost 2; bases outside the gene matches: 3. The chain is built from TRBV5-4 and TRBJ2-6; 7 nucleotides line up with TRBD1. The specimen was peripheral blood, collected on day 0 of AZD1222 vaccination. The sequence was collected from an adult in good health. The chain's CDR3 is CASSPTGAGANVLTF. In DNA, the CDR3 is TGTGCCAGCAGCCCCACAGGGGCTGGGGCCAACGTCCTGACTTTC.